The 7 T cell receptor beta chains given below trace back to one sample, sequenced in a study of blood T cell repertoires in COVID-19. Repertoires were generated with immunoSEQ multiplex PCR, while TCRdb's copy carries only in-frame clones and drops some. The sample yields around 100,000 clones, approximately 84% seen once. The source material was peripheral blood. These receptors were taken from a man aged 25-40 years in a cohort sampled during active COVID-19.

This chain connects TRBV9 to TRBJ2-7; 8 positions agree with TRBD1. The CDR3 totals 15 residues. Germline CDR1 and CDR2: SGDLS and YYNGEE. V lost 0 bases to trimming and J lost 1 base; unmatched junction nucleotides: 3. The CDR3: CASSVGQGTSYEQYF. As DNA, the CDR3 is TGTGCCAGCAGCGTAGGACAGGGGACATCCTACGAGCAGTACTTC.

V and J are TRBV2 and TRBJ1-2; 11 positions agree with TRBD1. The junction had 7 bases not matched to a gene; V was cut back by 2 bases and J by 8 bases. This CDR3 region has 15 residues. CDR1 is SNHLY, CDR2 FYNNEI, per germline. The CDR3 reads CASSESRTGGEGYTF. The CDR3 DNA sequence: TGTGCCAGCAGTGAATCCCGGACAGGGGGCGAGGGCTACACCTTC.

In its sample, this clone was seen once. This chain connects TRBV11-2 to TRBJ2-3; no firm D call. This CDR3 is built from 15 residues. Trimming cost V 1 base and J 0 bases, with 8 bases left between them. The germline V gene encodes CDR1 SGHAT and CDR2 FQNNGV. The CDR3 is CASSLVRTSTDTQYF. The CDR3 coding sequence is TGTGCCAGCAGCTTAGTGAGAACTAGCACAGATACGCAGTATTTT.

V is TRBV4-1 and J is TRBJ2-3; 8 positions match TRBD2. Germline V gene lookup returns CDR1 MGHRA and CDR2 YSYEKL. The CDR3 runs 18 residues. The V and J ends lost 4 bases and 7 bases, in that order; junction bases with no gene match: 19. DNA for the CDR3: TGCGCCAGCAGCCTCACTACCCTTAGCGGGAAAGCCTCGAATACGCAGTATTTT. This gives the protein CASSLTTLSGKASNTQYF.

V usage is TRBV15 and J usage is TRBJ1-6; TRBD1 matches 8 bases. V trimming: 4 bases; J trimming: 7 bases; junction bases outside the gene matches: 3. CDR1 LNHNV and CDR2 YYDKDF come from the germline V gene (reference sequence). The CDR3 loop spans 14 amino acids. The CDR3 sequence: CATSTGQENSPLHF. The CDR3 DNA reads as TGTGCCACCAGCACGGGACAGGAGAATTCACCCCTCCACTTT.

This clone was observed a single time. The rearrangement uses TRBV5-4 and TRBJ1-3, with a weak D call TRBD1 (5 bases). The CDR3 has 17 amino acids. The V and J ends lost 5 bases and 3 bases respectively, with 21 bases between them. The germline CDR1 and CDR2 sequences are SGHNT and YYREEE (reference sequence). CDR3 DNA sequence: TGTGCCAGCAGTCCCTCGGGAGGGGTTGGTGGTGGAAACACCATATATTTT. Its protein is CASSPSGGVGGGNTIYF.

V usage is TRBV30 and J usage is TRBJ1-4; D is unresolved. The V end was cut by 4 bases, the J end by 0 bases, with 24 bases between. CDR1 and CDR2 (germline): GTSNPN, SVGIG (reference sequence). The CDR3 runs to 19 residues. The CDR3 region is CAWNPRRSSFSTTNEKLFF. In DNA, the CDR3 is TGTGCCTGGAACCCGAGGCGGTCATCTTTCTCCACAACTAATGAAAAACTGTTTTTT.